This record looks at one T cell receptor (beta chain) sequence and its context. What it binds is not known. These data originate in a study of T cell responses to AZD1222 COVID-19 vaccine. Study outcomes and limitations: Regions left unmutated in variants are reportedly the target of nearly half of spike-specific TCRs. White British ancestry dominated among donors, who included more females, and clonal diversity was possibly underestimated.

Profiled with immunoSEQ multiplex PCR; TCRdb holds only in-frame clones, not every one. The sample carries under 20,000 clones, 75% to 85% recorded once. In germline, CDR1 is LGHDT, CDR2 YNNKEL (reference sequence). The J segment lost 6 bases and the V segment lost 0 bases, leaving 1 base of the junction unmatched. The CDR3 contains 14 residues. The source of this sequence is an adult who received the AZD1222 COVID-19 vaccine. The sequenced sample was peripheral blood, obtained 28 days after the second AZD1222 dose. The chain uses TRBV3-1 (or the pseudogene TRBV3-2) and TRBJ2-7, with TRBD1 matching 11 bases. The CDR3 nucleotides are TGTGCCAGCAGCCAAGAGGGACAGGGGGGCGAGCAGTACTTC. Protein: CASSQEGQGGEQYF.